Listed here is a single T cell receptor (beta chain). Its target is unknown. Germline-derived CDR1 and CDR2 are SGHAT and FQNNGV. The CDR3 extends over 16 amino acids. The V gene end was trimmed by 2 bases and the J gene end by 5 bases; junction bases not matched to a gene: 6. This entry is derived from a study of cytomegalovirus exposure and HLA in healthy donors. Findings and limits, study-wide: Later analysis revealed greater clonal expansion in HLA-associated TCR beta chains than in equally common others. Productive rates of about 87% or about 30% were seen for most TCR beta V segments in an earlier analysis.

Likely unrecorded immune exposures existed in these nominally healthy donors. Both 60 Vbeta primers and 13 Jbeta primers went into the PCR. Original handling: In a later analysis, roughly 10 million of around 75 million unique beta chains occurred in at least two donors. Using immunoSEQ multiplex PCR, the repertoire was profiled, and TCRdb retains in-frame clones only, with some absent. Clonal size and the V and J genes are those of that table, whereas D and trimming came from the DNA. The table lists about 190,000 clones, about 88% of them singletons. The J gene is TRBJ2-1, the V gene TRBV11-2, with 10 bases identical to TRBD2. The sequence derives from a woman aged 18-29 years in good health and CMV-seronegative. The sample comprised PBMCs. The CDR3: CASSLSAGGSDNEQFF. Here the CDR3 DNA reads TGTGCCAGCAGCTTATCAGCGGGAGGGTCTGACAATGAGCAGTTCTTC.